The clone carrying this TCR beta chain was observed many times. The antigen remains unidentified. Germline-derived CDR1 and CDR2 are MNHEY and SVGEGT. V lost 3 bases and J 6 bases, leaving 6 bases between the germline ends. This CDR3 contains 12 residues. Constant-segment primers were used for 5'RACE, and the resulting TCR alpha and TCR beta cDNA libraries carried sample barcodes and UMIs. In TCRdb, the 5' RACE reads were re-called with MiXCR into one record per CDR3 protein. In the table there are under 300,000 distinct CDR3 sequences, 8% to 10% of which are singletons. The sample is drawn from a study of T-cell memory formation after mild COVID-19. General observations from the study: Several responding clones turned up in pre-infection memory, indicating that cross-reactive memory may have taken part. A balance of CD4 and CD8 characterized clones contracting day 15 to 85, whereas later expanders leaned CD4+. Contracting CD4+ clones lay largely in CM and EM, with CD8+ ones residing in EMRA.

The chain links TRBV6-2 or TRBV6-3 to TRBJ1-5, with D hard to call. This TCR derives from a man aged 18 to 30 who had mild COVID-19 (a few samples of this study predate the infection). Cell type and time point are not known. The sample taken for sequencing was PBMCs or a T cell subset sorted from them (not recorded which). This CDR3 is CASSYPSQPQHF. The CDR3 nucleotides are TGTGCCAGCAGTTATCCGTCTCAGCCCCAGCATTTT.